One and the same sample provided the 7 T cell receptor beta chains below, sequenced in a study of T cells in Graves' hyperthyroidism and ophthalmopathy. TCR beta CDR3 regions were amplified from RNA. During a first-round RT-PCR of the TCR CDR3, the HTBI primer set was used. MiXCR, run by TCRdb on the multiplex PCR reads, gives a single entry per CDR3 protein. This sample has roughly 100,000 distinct CDR3 sequences, with about half found just once. The sample comprised blood. The source of these receptors is a man in his forties with Graves' hyperthyroidism.

This chain links TRBV28 with TRBJ2-7; 9 bases fit TRBD1. With 0 bases clipped from V and 3 bases from J, the junction kept 6 bases outside the gene matches. The CDR3 extends over 16 amino acids. Germline CDR1 and CDR2: MDHEN and SYDVKM. Written as DNA, the CDR3 is TGTGCCAGCAGTTTATGGGGGACAGGGCCGTTCTACGAGCAGTACTTC. It specifies CASSLWGTGPFYEQYF.

This clonotype was recorded many times. This chain connects TRBV20-1 to TRBJ2-1, with no clear D. Trimming cost V 5 bases and J 0 bases, with 14 bases left between them. CDR3 size: 15 residues. The V gene's germline CDR1 is DFQATT and CDR2 SNEGSKA (reference sequence). CDR3: CSAPQFPSSYNEQFF. DNA for the CDR3: TGCAGTGCTCCACAGTTCCCTAGCTCCTACAATGAGCAGTTCTTC.

This clonotype was observed at least ten times. The V gene is TRBV7-9, the J gene TRBJ1-5; D unresolved. Germline lookup yields CDR1 SEHNR and CDR2 FQNEAQ (reference sequence). V lost 1 base, J lost 5 bases, and 6 bases lay in between. The CDR3 totals 13 residues. CDR3 in DNA: TGTGCCAGCAGCTTAGGGCCGGATCAGCCCCAGCATTTT. Protein product: CASSLGPDQPQHF. The full variable domain, in which reference TRBV7-9 and TRBJ1-5 provide the parts outside the CDR3, is DTGVSQNPRHKITKRGQNVTFRCDPISEHNRLYWYRQTLGQGPEFLTYFQNEAQLEKSRLLSDRFSAERPKGSFSTLEIQRTEQGDSAMYLCASSLGPDQPQHFGDGTRLSIL.

This clonotype has ten or more counts. The gene calls are TRBV11-2 and TRBJ2-1, with TRBD2 matching 7 bases. The germline gives CDR1 SGHAT, CDR2 FQNNGV. The CDR3 extends over 12 amino acids. V lost 3 bases, J lost 7 bases, and 0 bases stayed unmatched. The CDR3 spells CASSFGGNEQFF. CDR3 DNA sequence: TGTGCCAGCAGCTTCGGGGGGAATGAGCAGTTCTTC.

Remarks on this clonotype: A much larger clonotype is one base distant, so this may be a read error. This chain connects TRBV5-6 to TRBJ2-5, with 15 bases matching TRBD2. The CDR3 loop spans 15 amino acids. CDR1 is SGHDT and CDR2 is YYEEEE in the germline V gene. As DNA, the CDR3 is TGTGCCAACAGCTTGGGACTAGCGGGAGGTTCAACCCAGTACTTC. Encoded protein: CANSLGLAGGSTQYF.

This clonotype has at least ten counts. V is TRBV7-9 and J is TRBJ1-1; 9 nucleotides align to TRBD1. CDR1 is SEHNR and CDR2 is FQNEAQ in the germline V gene (reference sequence). There are 14 residues in the CDR3. J was trimmed by 4 bases and V by 5 bases; bases with no gene match: 5. The CDR3 DNA reads TGTGCCAGCAGCCGCGGGACAGGGAGCACTGAAGCTTTCTTT. Translation gives CASSRGTGSTEAFF. The full variable domain, its missing parts supplied by reference TRBV7-9 and TRBJ1-1, is DTGVSQNPRHKITKRGQNVTFRCDPISEHNRLYWYRQTLGQGPEFLTYFQNEAQLEKSRLLSDRFSAERPKGSFSTLEIQRTEQGDSAMYLCASSRGTGSTEAFFGQGTRLTVV.

Comment on this clonotype: It may be a read error: a sequence one base away is much more abundant. The chain joins TRBV7-2 to TRBJ1-3; perhaps TRBD1 as D (6 bases). The germline V gene has CDR1 SGHTA and CDR2 FQGNSA. The CDR3 has 15 amino acids. CDR3 protein: CAGSPDRLSGNTIYF. DNA of the CDR3: TGTGCCGGCAGCCCCGACAGGCTCTCTGGAAACACCATATATTTT.